These 14 T cell receptor beta chains came from one sample sequenced in a study of cytomegalovirus exposure and HLA in healthy donors. A multiplex PCR was run with 60 Vbeta primers and 13 Jbeta primers. Assay used: immunoSEQ multiplex PCR; TCRdb lists only in-frame clones, some missing. The table has under 75,000 clones, approximately 90% seen once. Sample: PBMCs. Receptors were obtained from a woman aged 25 to 39 in good health and CMV-seronegative.

This clone was found once. The chain joins TRBV19 to TRBJ1-5; D not certain. The CDR3 length is 15 residues. The V end was cut by 3 bases, the J end by 5 bases, with 14 bases between. Germline V gene lookup returns CDR1 LNHDA and CDR2 SQIVND (reference sequence). CDR3: CASSISGSGDQPQHF. The DNA for the CDR3 is TGTGCCAGTAGTATTTCGGGGTCCGGGGATCAGCCCCAGCATTTT.

This chain uses TRBV5-1 with TRBJ1-2; 11 bases line up with TRBD1. The CDR3 is made up of 15 amino acids. In germline, CDR1 is SGHRS, CDR2 YFSETQ. The junction had 7 bases not matched to a gene; V was cut back by 2 bases and J by 7 bases. Here the CDR3 reads CASSLGQGAAAGYTF. CDR3 coding DNA: TGCGCCAGCAGCTTAGGACAGGGGGCTGCGGCTGGCTACACCTTC.

The rearrangement uses TRBV5-1 and TRBJ2-1, with 7 bases fitting TRBD2. V dropped 0 bases and J dropped 7; count of bases not matched to a gene: 10. This CDR3 has 16 residues. CDR1 SGHRS and CDR2 YFSETQ come from the germline V gene. CDR3 coding DNA: TGCGCCAGCAGCTTGGGCGGAAACCGCGGGGGAAATGAGCAGTTCTTC. This translates into CASSLGGNRGGNEQFF.

The chain has TRBV6-5 and TRBJ1-4; 7 bases line up with TRBD1. CDR1 and CDR2 (germline): MNHEY, SVGAGI. The V segment lost 2 bases and the J segment 8 bases; nucleotides outside the gene matches: 5. The CDR3 loop spans 14 amino acids. The CDR3 reads CASSYRQGGEKLFF. For the CDR3, the DNA is TGTGCCAGCAGTTACCGACAGGGCGGGGAAAAACTGTTTTTT.

Of note for this clone: At one of its ends the junction is not consistent with the germline gene, which may arise from a read error. This chain connects TRBV7-9 to TRBJ2-7; 10 positions match TRBD1. The CDR3 totals 16 residues. Germline V gives CDR1 SEHNR, CDR2 FQNEAQ (reference sequence). The CDR3 reads CSSSLVGQGVSYEQYF. The CDR3 DNA is TGTTCCAGCAGCTTAGTTGGACAGGGGGTCTCCTACGAGCAGTACTTC. Drawing the rest from reference TRBV7-9 and TRBJ2-7, the complete variable domain is DTGVSQNPRHKITKRGQNVTFRCDPISEHNRLYWYRQTLGQGPEFLTYFQNEAQLEKSRLLSDRFSAERPKGSFSTLEIQRTEQGDSAMYLCSSSLVGQGVSYEQYFGPGTRLTVT.

The J gene is TRBJ2-5, the V gene TRBV28; 11 nucleotides line up with TRBD2. The end of the DNA fits TRBJ2-7 better, so the J call may be wrong. Germline V lookup: CDR1 MDHEN, CDR2 SYDVKM. CDR3 size: 13 residues. In nucleotides, the CDR3 is TGTGCCAGTACACTAGCGGGAGCCTACGAGCAGTACTTC. This encodes CASTLAGAYEQYF.

The chain recombines TRBV7-8 with TRBJ2-2; D may be TRBD2 (5 bases). Trimming cost V 1 base and J 6 bases, with 21 bases left between them. Germline V gene data show CDR1 as SGHVS and CDR2 as FQNEAQ. This CDR3 region has 18 residues. CDR3 sequence (DNA): TGTGCCAGCAGCTTAGATCCCCAGAGGCTAGCCCCACCCGGGGAGCTGTTTTTT. It specifies CASSLDPQRLAPPGELFF.

This clone has more than one count but fewer than ten. Other DNA sequences of this sample code for an identical CDR3. This chain links TRBV27 with TRBJ2-6, with D unclear. V was trimmed by 5 bases and J by 0 bases, leaving 5 bases between them. The germline V gene has CDR1 MNHEY and CDR2 SMNVEV (reference sequence). This CDR3 contains 14 residues. This chain's CDR3 is CASSPLSGANVLTF. CDR3 nucleotides: TGTGCCAGCAGTCCCCTCTCTGGGGCCAACGTCCTGACTTTC. The full variable domain, with the rest looked up from reference TRBV27 and TRBJ2-6, is EAQVTQNPRYLITVTGKKLTVTCSQNMNHEYMSWYRQDPGLGLRQIYYSMNVEVTDKGDVPEGYKVSRKEKRNFPLILESPSPNQTSLYFCASSPLSGANVLTFGAGSRLTVL.

This chain joins TRBV10-3 and TRBJ1-2; unclear D gene. CDR3 length equals 14 residues. Between the trimmed V and J ends, which lost 1 base and 6 bases, there was a span of 12 bases. CDR1 is ENHRY, CDR2 SYGVKD, per germline. DNA for the CDR3: TGTGCCATCAGTGAGTTCGAGGGAAGGGATGGCTACACCTTC. Its protein is CAISEFEGRDGYTF.

The chain joins TRBV28 to TRBJ2-3; 9 positions agree with TRBD2. Germline V lookup: CDR1 MDHEN, CDR2 SYDVKM. This CDR3 is 15 amino acids long. The J segment lost 0 bases and the V segment lost 6 bases, leaving 4 bases of the junction unmatched. The CDR3 here is CASSLAGDSTDTQYF. In DNA, the CDR3 is TGTGCCAGCAGCTTAGCGGGAGACAGCACAGATACGCAGTATTTT.

The chain uses TRBV4-2 and TRBJ2-7, with D unresolved. Trimming removed 0 bases from V and 3 bases from J, with 12 bases in between. Germline values: CDR1 LGHNA, CDR2 YNFKEQ. The CDR3 loop spans 15 amino acids. CDR3 loop: CASSQDLNSNYEQYF. CDR3 nucleotide sequence: TGTGCCAGCAGCCAAGATCTTAACTCGAACTACGAGCAGTACTTC.

The chain employs TRBV5-1 and TRBJ2-1; D unclear. The CDR3 loop spans 16 amino acids. Germline assignment: CDR1 SGHRS and CDR2 YFSETQ. V gave up 0 bases and J gave up 0 bases, with 10 bases separating them. The CDR3 DNA reads as TGCGCCAGCAGCTTGGGGCCGCTCAGCTCCTACAATGAGCAGTTCTTC. The encoded protein is CASSLGPLSSYNEQFF.

The rearrangement uses TRBV5-6 and TRBJ1-5, with D unclear. CDR3 length: 12 amino acids. V was cut by 5 bases and J by 4 bases, with 7 bases left in between. Per germline, CDR1 SGHDT and CDR2 YYEEEE. The chain's CDR3 is CASSRENQPQHF. DNA for the CDR3: TGTGCCAGCAGTCGGGAGAATCAGCCCCAGCATTTT.

This sequence joins TRBV7-9 and TRBJ2-7; TRBD1 is a possible D gene (5 bases). The V gene lost 4 bases and the J gene lost 4 bases, with 14 bases spanning the gap. The V gene's germline CDR1 is SEHNR and CDR2 FQNEAQ (reference sequence). The CDR3 spans 14 residues. The CDR3 sequence is CASSSKSQEYEQYF. For the CDR3, the DNA is TGTGCCAGCAGCTCGAAGTCACAGGAATACGAGCAGTACTTC.